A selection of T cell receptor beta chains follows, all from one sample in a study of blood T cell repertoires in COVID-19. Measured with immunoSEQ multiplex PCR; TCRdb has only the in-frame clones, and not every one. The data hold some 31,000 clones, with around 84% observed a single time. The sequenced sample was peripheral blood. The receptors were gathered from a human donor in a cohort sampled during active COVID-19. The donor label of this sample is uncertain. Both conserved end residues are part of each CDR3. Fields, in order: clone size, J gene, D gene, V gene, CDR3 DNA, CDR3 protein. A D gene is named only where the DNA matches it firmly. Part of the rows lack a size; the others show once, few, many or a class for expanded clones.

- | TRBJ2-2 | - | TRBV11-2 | TGTGCCAGCAGCCTCCGGAACACCGGGGAGCTGTTTTTT | CASSLRNTGELFF
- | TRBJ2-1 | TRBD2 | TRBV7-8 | TGTGCCAGCAGCGTATTGGGCGGGAGCTCCTACAATGAGCAGTTCTTC | CASSVLGGSSYNEQFF
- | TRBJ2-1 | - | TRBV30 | TGTGCCTGGAGTGTATCGAGCTCCTACAATGAGCAGTTCTTC | CAWSVSSSYNEQFF
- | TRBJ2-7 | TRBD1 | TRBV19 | TGTGCCAGTAGTTCACCGGGACAGGGGGCCTCCTACGAGCAGTACTTC | CASSSPGQGASYEQYF
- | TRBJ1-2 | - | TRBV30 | TGTGCCTGGAGTGTCTTCGGTGGCTACACCTTC | CAWSVFGGYTF
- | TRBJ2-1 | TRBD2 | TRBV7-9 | TGTGCCAGCAGCCCTAGGGCTAGCGGGAGGGCAGGTGAGCAGTTCTTC | CASSPRASGRAGEQFF
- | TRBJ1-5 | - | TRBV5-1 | TGCGCCAGCTCGGAGGAGGGCAATCAGCCCCAGCATTTT | CASSEEGNQPQHF
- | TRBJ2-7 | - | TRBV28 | TGTGCCAGCAGTATTAGTTCGATTGGCTCCTACGAGCAGTACTTC | CASSISSIGSYEQYF
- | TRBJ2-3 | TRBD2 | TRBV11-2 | TGTGCCAGCAGCGCCTCTGCGCAGCGGGAGCCAACAGATACGCAGTATTTT | CASSASAQREPTDTQYF
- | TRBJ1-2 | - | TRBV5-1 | TGCGCCAGCAGCTCGACAGCTTCTAACTATGGCTACACCTTC | CASSSTASNYGYTF
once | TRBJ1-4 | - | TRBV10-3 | TGTGCCATCAGTGAACCCAGAAATGAAAAACTGTTTTTT | CAISEPRNEKLFF
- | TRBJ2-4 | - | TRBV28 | TGTGCCAGCAGCCGCACTAGGGTGGGAGCCAAAAACATTCAGTACTTC | CASSRTRVGAKNIQYF
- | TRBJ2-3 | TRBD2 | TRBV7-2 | TGTGCCAGCGCCGGGAGGGCCACAGATACGCAGTATTTT | CASAGRATDTQYF
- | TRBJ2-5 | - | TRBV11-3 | TGTGCCAGCAGCTTAGTACGGGGAGAGACCCAGTACTTC | CASSLVRGETQYF
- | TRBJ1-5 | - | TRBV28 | TGTGCCAGCACCTTAGACAGCAACAATCAGCCCCAGCATTTT | CASTLDSNNQPQHF
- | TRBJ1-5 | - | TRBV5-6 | TGTGCCAGCAGCCCTGGGACTTCCAATCAGCCCCAGCATTTT | CASSPGTSNQPQHF